Below are 7 T cell receptor beta chains sequenced from a single sample in a study of T cells in Graves' hyperthyroidism and ophthalmopathy. Amplified TCR beta CDR3 regions came from RNA transcripts. The HTBI primer set served for first-round RT-PCR of the TCR CDR3. TCRdb used MiXCR to reprocess the multiplex PCR reads, holding one entry per CDR3 protein. The sample has approximately 740,000 distinct CDR3 sequences; roughly 15% are singletons. The sequencing sample was made of blood. Receptor source: a woman between 18 and 30 years old with Graves' hyperthyroidism.

At least ten counts were recorded for this clonotype. The rearrangement links TRBV3-1 to TRBJ2-3; unclear D gene. The CDR3 runs 15 residues. Germline values: CDR1 LGHDT, CDR2 YNNKEL (reference sequence). Trimming took 0 bases from V and 1 from J, leaving 8 bases between them. The CDR3 region is CASSQDVRRTDTQYF. The DNA of the CDR3 is TGTGCCAGCAGCCAAGATGTCCGGCGCACAGATACGCAGTATTTT.

This clonotype has a count of ten or more. The chain joins TRBV6-1 to TRBJ2-1; the match to TRBD2 covers 10 bases. With V trimmed by 7 bases and J by 7 bases, 10 bases remained unmatched. The CDR3 extends over 15 amino acids. Germline V lookup: CDR1 MNHNS, CDR2 SASEGT. This chain's CDR3 is CASKGGLADWNEQFF. The CDR3 DNA reads as TGTGCCAGCAAGGGTGGACTAGCGGATTGGAATGAGCAGTTCTTC.

V is TRBV7-9 and J is TRBJ2-1; D is perhaps TRBD2 (6 bases). The CDR3 runs 13 residues. In germline, CDR1 is SEHNR, CDR2 FQNEAQ (reference sequence). The V gene lost 5 bases and the J gene lost 5 bases, with 10 bases spanning the gap. The CDR3 spells CASSPRTNNEQFF. In DNA form, the CDR3 reads TGTGCCAGCAGCCCACGGACTAACAATGAGCAGTTCTTC.

V and J are TRBV12-3 or TRBV12-4 and TRBJ1-1; D is undetermined. V lost 2 bases and J 5 bases, leaving 6 bases between the germline ends. The CDR3 runs 12 residues. In DNA, the CDR3 is TGTGCCAGCAGTTTATTCGGTACTGAAGCTTTCTTT. Translated: CASSLFGTEAFF.

The chain links TRBV29-1 to TRBJ2-2; the D is unclear. CDR1 is SQVTM and CDR2 is ANQGSEA in the germline V gene. Trimming pared 6 bases from V and 8 bases from J, leaving 10 bases between. This CDR3 region has 11 residues. CDR3 residues: CSVGTAGELFF. The DNA for the CDR3 is TGCAGCGTGGGAACGGCGGGGGAGCTGTTTTTT.

This clonotype showed up just a few times. The V gene is TRBV2, the J gene TRBJ2-5; TRBD2 agrees at 13 bases. The ends lost 7 bases at V and 5 bases at J; junction bases unmatched: 4. Germline V gene lookup returns CDR1 SNHLY and CDR2 FYNNEI. The CDR3 is 14 residues long. The CDR3 spells CASTGTSGTETQYF. The CDR3 coding sequence is TGTGCCAGCACCGGGACTAGCGGGACTGAGACCCAGTACTTC.

This clonotype was detected many times. This chain connects TRBV28 to TRBJ2-1, with 8 bases aligning to TRBD2. The CDR3 consists of 15 residues. The V and J ends lost 6 bases and 4 bases, in that order; junction bases with no gene match: 8. Germline loops: CDR1 MDHEN, CDR2 SYDVKM. CDR3 DNA: TGTGCCAGCAGACCCTCCGGGACTAGTTACAATGAGCAGTTCTTC. This translates into CASRPSGTSYNEQFF.